The 28 T cell receptor beta chains listed next were all sequenced from one sample in a study of STAT5B mutations in CD4+ large granular lymphocyte leukemia (dated by TCRdb to between 2020 and 2023). The library relied on the immunoSEQ multiplex PCR assay. Drawn from immuneACCESS, this table holds only the in-frame rearrangements with V and J called that TCRdb kept. Clones are partly lost; checked studies trace under half to an unresolved V gene and leave the rest unexplained. Across this sample there are fewer than 40,000 clones, with about 76% seen only once. Roughly 2% of the sample belongs to the ten largest clones. Sequences were obtained from CD4+ T cells from blood buffy coats. The receptors were sampled from a human donor in good health.

This clone was recorded a few times. The J gene is TRBJ2-7, the V gene TRBV6-6; 7 nucleotides line up with TRBD2. This CDR3 comprises 14 residues. Per the germline V gene, CDR1 is MNHNY and CDR2 is SVGAGI (reference sequence). V was clipped by 2 bases and J by 2 bases; unmatched bases: 3. The CDR3 sequence: CASSYGRGPYEQYF. In DNA form, the CDR3 reads TGTGCCAGCAGTTACGGGAGGGGCCCCTACGAGCAGTACTTC.

The chain uses TRBV7-9 and TRBJ1-2; 7 bases align to TRBD1. V shed 5 bases, J shed 2 bases, and the junction held 2 bases outside the gene matches. CDR3 size: 13 residues. Looked up from germline, CDR1 is SEHNR and CDR2 is FQNEAQ (reference sequence). CDR3 region: CASSPGQNYGYTF. DNA of the CDR3: TGTGCCAGCAGCCCGGGACAGAACTATGGCTACACCTTC.

This chain links TRBV30 with TRBJ1-1, with 7 nucleotides matching TRBD1. The CDR3 sequence is 14 residues long. The germline CDR1 and CDR2 sequences are GTSNPN and SVGIG (reference sequence). With 4 bases clipped from V and 4 bases from J, the junction kept 9 bases outside the gene matches. CDR3 loop: CAWTRGGPATEAFF. The CDR3 bases are TGTGCCTGGACCCGAGGGGGCCCTGCCACTGAAGCTTTCTTT.

This clone has a single count. This chain uses TRBV7-9 with TRBJ1-1; D uncertain. Trimming left V 10 bases short and J 0 bases short, with 18 bases between. The germline V gene has CDR1 SEHNR and CDR2 FQNEAQ (reference sequence). This CDR3 comprises 15 residues. In DNA, the CDR3 is TGTGCCACCCGCCTTGCCGGAGCCATGAACACTGAAGCTTTCTTT. Translated: CATRLAGAMNTEAFF.

This clone occurred a few times. The gene calls are TRBV19 and TRBJ1-4, with D unresolved. The germline V gene has CDR1 LNHDA and CDR2 SQIVND (reference sequence). This CDR3 contains 15 residues. V lost 4 bases, J lost 5 bases, and 14 bases lay in between. Here the CDR3 reads CASSNPGIGNEKLFF. DNA for the CDR3: TGTGCCAGTAGTAACCCGGGAATCGGGAATGAAAAACTGTTTTTT.

There are a few counts of this clone. The chain employs TRBV19 and TRBJ1-5, with 7 nucleotides matching TRBD1. V shed 5 bases and J 9 bases; nucleotides not matched to a gene: 7. The CDR3 spans 13 residues. Germline lookup yields CDR1 LNHDA and CDR2 SQIVND (reference sequence). In DNA, the CDR3 is TGTGCCAGTAGTGCAGGGGGAACACCGCCCCAGCATTTT. It codes for CASSAGGTPPQHF.

Only one count was recorded for this clone. The rearrangement links TRBV10-1 to TRBJ1-2; D gene ambiguous. CDR1 is WNHNN and CDR2 is SYGVQD in the germline V gene (reference sequence). V shed 3 bases and J shed 5 bases, with 7 bases lying between them. There are 12 residues in the CDR3. The CDR3 region has the DNA TGCGCCAGCAGTGACGGAATTTATGGCTACACCTTC. Its translation: CASSDGIYGYTF.

This chain joins TRBV11-2 and TRBJ2-7, with 9 bases matching TRBD1. After removal of 5 bases from V and 4 bases from J, the junction contained 9 bases not matched to a gene. Germline-derived CDR1 and CDR2 are SGHAT and FQNNGV. This CDR3 comprises 15 residues. The CDR3 nucleotides are TGTGCCAGCAGCCCAAGGGGGACAGGGCCGTACGAGCAGTACTTC. Its translation is CASSPRGTGPYEQYF. The full variable domain, rest sourced from reference TRBV11-2 and TRBJ2-7, is EAGVAQSPRYKIIEKRQSVAFWCNPISGHATLYWYQQILGQGPKLLIQFQNNGVVDDSQLPKDRFSAERLKGVDSTLKIQPAKLEDSAVYLCASSPRGTGPYEQYFGPGTRLTVT.

The chain uses TRBV10-2 and TRBJ2-7, with 9 positions matching TRBD2. After removal of 5 bases from V and 0 bases from J, the junction contained 11 bases not matched to a gene. There are 17 residues in the CDR3. The germline V gene encodes CDR1 WSHSY and CDR2 SAAADI. CDR3 residues: CASSRQSLAGLSYEQYF. The CDR3 nucleotides read TGCGCCAGCAGTCGACAATCCCTAGCGGGGCTCTCCTACGAGCAGTACTTC.

The chain uses TRBV2 and TRBJ2-5; 9 bases align to TRBD1. The CDR3 sequence is 12 residues long. CDR1 SNHLY and CDR2 FYNNEI come from the germline V gene. J lost 6 bases, V lost 6 bases, and 2 bases had no gene match. Here the CDR3 reads CASRGTGKTQYF. In DNA form, the CDR3 reads TGTGCCAGCAGGGGGACAGGGAAGACCCAGTACTTC.

The rearrangement joins TRBV30 to TRBJ2-7; a weak D match, TRBD2 (5 bases). The germline V and J ends were trimmed by 3 bases and 4 bases, with 10 bases remaining between them. The length of the CDR3 is 12 residues. Germline V lookup: CDR1 GTSNPN, CDR2 SVGIG (reference sequence). CDR3 DNA sequence: TGTGCCTGGAGGGACTCCTATTACGAGCAGTACTTC. Translated: CAWRDSYYEQYF.

This clone was observed a handful of times. V is TRBV2 and J is TRBJ1-5, with D possibly matching TRBD1 (5 bases). Trimming removed 3 bases at V and 4 bases at J, with 16 bases between. Germline assignment: CDR1 SNHLY and CDR2 FYNNEI. The CDR3 totals 16 residues. The CDR3 protein is CASSDVRGDWNQPQHF. CDR3 nucleotides: TGTGCCAGCAGTGATGTACGAGGGGATTGGAATCAGCCCCAGCATTTT.

This clone has a handful of counts. The chain recombines TRBV18 with TRBJ2-7; tentative D call: TRBD2 (5 bases). This CDR3 is built from 12 residues. Trimming cost V 6 bases and J 5 bases, with 11 bases left between them. From germline, CDR1 is KGHSH and CDR2 LQKENI. CDR3 coding DNA: TGTGCCAGCTCCCCCGGGAAGGACGAGCAGTACTTC. It is translated as CASSPGKDEQYF.

The gene calls are TRBV11-2 and TRBJ2-7; 8 bases are a match to TRBD1. The V gene end was trimmed by 3 bases and the J gene end by 2 bases; junction bases not matched to a gene: 6. From germline, CDR1 is SGHAT and CDR2 FQNNGV. The CDR3 extends over 15 amino acids. As DNA, the CDR3 is TGTGCCAGCAGCTTCGGGACAGGCCCTACCTACGAGCAGTACTTC. It yields the protein CASSFGTGPTYEQYF.

The chain links TRBV5-4 to TRBJ2-7; TRBD1 matches at 7 bases. J was trimmed by 3 bases and V by 3 bases; bases with no gene match: 6. Germline V gene lookup returns CDR1 SGHNT and CDR2 YYREEE (reference sequence). This CDR3 has 14 residues. CDR3: CASSSSGQNYEQYF. CDR3 sequence (DNA): TGTGCCAGCAGCTCCTCGGGACAGAACTACGAGCAGTACTTC.

V is TRBV6-6 and J is TRBJ1-3, with D hard to call. Trimming took off 7 bases at V and 0 bases at J, with 13 bases between the two ends. The germline V gene has CDR1 MNHNY and CDR2 SVGAGI (reference sequence). There are 15 residues in the CDR3. Here the CDR3 DNA reads TGTGCCAGCACCCAGGTCGGGCTCTCTGGAAACACCATATATTTT. This encodes CASTQVGLSGNTIYF.

The chain carries TRBV6-1 and TRBJ1-4; perhaps TRBD1 as D (6 bases). Germline assignment: CDR1 MNHNS and CDR2 SASEGT. V lost 4 bases and J 5 bases, leaving 17 bases between the germline ends. The CDR3 sequence is 16 residues long. The CDR3 loop is CASSGGDWGANEKLFF. The CDR3 coding sequence is TGTGCCAGCAGTGGGGGGGATTGGGGGGCCAATGAAAAACTGTTTTTT.

This clone appeared a few times. This sequence joins TRBV18 and TRBJ1-1, with a tentative D call TRBD1 (5 bases). Germline V gives CDR1 KGHSH, CDR2 LQKENI. This CDR3 has 14 residues. With 2 bases removed from V and 4 bases from J, the gap between germline ends came to 11 bases. The DNA for the CDR3 is TGTGCCAGCTCACCATCTGTGGGGGGCACTGAAGCTTTCTTT. Amino acids: CASSPSVGGTEAFF.

Comments on this clone: A junction boundary mismatches the germline segment, possibly from a read error. The gene calls are TRBV11-2 and TRBJ2-5; D could derive from TRBD1 or TRBD2 (6 bases each). Germline CDR1 reads SGHAT; CDR2 reads FQNNGV. The CDR3 is made up of 15 amino acids. The CDR3 DNA follows: TGTGCCAGCAGCCTAGATGGGGGCCGGGGGGAGACCCAGTACTTC. This translates into CASSLDGGRGETQYF.

The V and J genes are TRBV19 and TRBJ2-6; D is unresolved. The CDR3 length is 16 residues. The V and J ends lost 3 bases and 0 bases respectively, with 9 bases between them. Per the germline V gene, CDR1 is LNHDA and CDR2 is SQIVND (reference sequence). CDR3 sequence (DNA): TGTGCCAGTAGTATCCACGATGCCTCTGGGGCCAACGTCCTGACTTTC. Residues: CASSIHDASGANVLTF.

The chain combines TRBV6-5 with TRBJ2-2; 8 bases fit TRBD2. The CDR3 runs 14 residues. The V and J ends lost 7 bases and 9 bases, in that order; junction bases with no gene match: 10. Germline loops: CDR1 MNHEY, CDR2 SVGAGI. CDR3 nucleotide sequence: TGTGCCAGCACCCCGACTAGCGCGGGGCGGGAGCTGTTTTTT. It encodes CASTPTSAGRELFF.

V is TRBV19 and J is TRBJ1-2, with 9 bases lining up with TRBD1. Germline CDR1 reads LNHDA; CDR2 reads SQIVND (reference sequence). Trimming cost V 4 bases and J 4 bases; bases outside gene matches: 7. CDR3 length: 15 amino acids. The CDR3: CASSTEGTGSYGYTF. In nucleotides, the CDR3 is TGTGCCAGTAGTACCGAAGGGACAGGGTCCTATGGCTACACCTTC.

This clone was detected a few times. The chain joins TRBV28 to TRBJ1-5; D is undetermined. This CDR3 comprises 11 residues. CDR1 is MDHEN and CDR2 is SYDVKM in the germline V gene. V was pared by 6 bases and J by 9 bases, with 9 bases between. As DNA, the CDR3 is TGTGCCAGCAGGTCCGGCACGCCCCAGCATTTT. This sequence encodes CASRSGTPQHF.

The V gene is TRBV15, the J gene TRBJ1-5, with D unresolved. Looked up from germline, CDR1 is LNHNV and CDR2 is YYDKDF (reference sequence). Deletions cut 1 base from V and 4 bases from J, with 5 bases between. The CDR3 extends over 13 amino acids. In DNA, the CDR3 is TGTGCCACCAGCAGAGGAGGGAATCAGCCCCAGCATTTT. Its translation: CATSRGGNQPQHF.

The chain recombines TRBV19 with TRBJ1-5, with TRBD1 matching 12 bases. J lost 6 bases, V lost 5 bases, and 11 bases had no gene match. Germline V CDR1 and CDR2: LNHDA, SQIVND (reference sequence). This CDR3 contains 17 residues. Here the CDR3 DNA reads TGTGCCAGTAGTCCGAGGGGGGGACAGGGGGCTCGTCAGCCCCAGCATTTT. It yields the protein CASSPRGGQGARQPQHF.

The rearrangement links TRBV2 to TRBJ2-7, with a tentative D call TRBD2 (5 bases). The germline V and J ends were trimmed by 6 bases and 2 bases, with 17 bases remaining between them. There are 15 residues in the CDR3. The germline V gene has CDR1 SNHLY and CDR2 FYNNEI. The CDR3 sequence: CASRDLVGGPYEQYF. CDR3 sequence (DNA): TGTGCCAGCAGGGACCTAGTCGGCGGGCCCTACGAGCAGTACTTC.

This chain connects TRBV5-4 to TRBJ2-2, with TRBD2 matching over 13 bases. The CDR3 contains 17 residues. V gave up 4 bases and J gave up 7 bases; unmatched junction bases: 10. The germline CDR1 and CDR2 sequences are SGHNT and YYREEE (reference sequence). CDR3 residues: CASSQVTSGGAGGELFF. CDR3 coding DNA: TGTGCCAGCAGCCAAGTTACTAGCGGGGGGGCTGGCGGGGAGCTGTTTTTT.

J is TRBJ1-1 and V is TRBV29-1; D uncertain. The CDR3 consists of 11 residues. Germline V gene data show CDR1 as SQVTM and CDR2 as ANQGSEA. Deletions cut 6 bases from V and 4 bases from J, with 9 bases between. CDR3 region: CSVLYGTEAFF. DNA of the CDR3: TGCAGCGTCCTCTACGGCACTGAAGCTTTCTTT.